The 26 T cell receptor beta chains in this list originate from one sample, sequenced in a study of shared clonotypes between healthy human individuals. Profiled with immunoSEQ multiplex PCR; TCRdb holds only in-frame clones, not every one. The repertoire consists of about 680,000 clones, with approximately 74% occurring once and the leading ten covering around 1.6%. Material: memory CD4+ T cells sorted from blood. The subset was: CD45RA-negative fraction. Source of these receptors: a woman aged 30 to 39 in good health.

The chain joins TRBV6-1 to TRBJ2-1; no clear D gene. This CDR3 region has 14 residues. Germline values: CDR1 MNHNS, CDR2 SASEGT. Trimming took 2 bases from V and 9 from J, leaving 14 bases between them. The CDR3 coding sequence is TGTGCCAGCAGTGAACTTTTCCCACTGATTGAGCAGTTCTTC. Protein sequence: CASSELFPLIEQFF.

The chain uses TRBV4-1 and TRBJ2-3; TRBD2 aligns across 9 bases. V was pared by 1 base and J by 3 bases, with 5 bases of the junction left unmatched. This CDR3 comprises 16 residues. Germline lookup yields CDR1 MGHRA and CDR2 YSYEKL. The chain's CDR3 is CASSQGLAGPTDTQYF. The CDR3 bases are TGCGCCAGCAGCCAAGGGCTAGCGGGACCTACAGATACGCAGTATTTT.

V is TRBV6-1 and J is TRBJ2-5; D is perhaps TRBD1 (5 bases). The germline V gene encodes CDR1 MNHNS and CDR2 SASEGT. The CDR3 totals 14 residues. V was cut by 6 bases and J by 0 bases, with 11 bases left in between. The CDR3 sequence is CASRTRQYQETQYF. Written as DNA, the CDR3 is TGTGCCAGCAGAACCCGACAGTACCAAGAGACCCAGTACTTC.

The V gene is TRBV28, the J gene TRBJ1-4; D gene uncertain. Trimming pared 3 bases from V and 0 bases from J, leaving 8 bases between. The CDR3 contains 15 residues. Germline assignment: CDR1 MDHEN and CDR2 SYDVKM. The CDR3 reads CASSLGRATNEKLFF. In DNA, the CDR3 is TGTGCCAGCAGTTTGGGCAGAGCAACTAATGAAAAACTGTTTTTT.

The chain recombines TRBV25-1 with TRBJ1-1; no clear D. Germline V lookup: CDR1 MGHDK, CDR2 SYGVNS. The CDR3 is made up of 14 amino acids. The ends were cut back, 9 bases at V and 3 bases at J, with 17 bases in the middle. The DNA of the CDR3 is TGTGCCAGGGCTACTTATAGGTCGGACACTGAAGCTTTCTTT. Its translation: CARATYRSDTEAFF.

Points on this clone: Other DNA sequences within the sample encode an identical CDR3. The chain is built from TRBV6-6 and TRBJ2-7; D not certain. Trimming took 4 bases from V and 3 from J, leaving 10 bases between them. From germline, CDR1 is MNHNY and CDR2 SVGAGI (reference sequence). CDR3 size: 13 residues. The chain's CDR3 is CASSSRTHYEQYF. The CDR3 DNA follows: TGTGCCAGCAGTTCCCGGACCCACTACGAGCAGTACTTC.

As concerns this clone: Other nucleotide sequences from this sample produce the same CDR3. J is TRBJ1-1 and V is TRBV10-3, with a possible D match to TRBD1 (5 bases). The CDR3 loop spans 12 amino acids. The germline CDR1 and CDR2 sequences are ENHRY and SYGVKD. Trimming took 2 bases from V and 4 from J, leaving 5 bases between them. The CDR3 spells CAISEQGTEAFF. The DNA of the CDR3 is TGTGCCATCAGTGAGCAGGGCACTGAAGCTTTCTTT.

The rearrangement links TRBV27 to TRBJ2-7; TRBD1 agrees at 7 bases. Germline-derived CDR1 and CDR2 are MNHEY and SMNVEV (reference sequence). J was trimmed by 6 bases and V by 5 bases; bases with no gene match: 13. This CDR3 is 15 amino acids long. The CDR3 reads CASSLMTGKFVEQYF. The DNA for the CDR3 is TGTGCCAGCAGTCTCATGACAGGGAAGTTCGTCGAGCAGTACTTC.

V and J are TRBV2 and TRBJ2-7; D uncertain. The CDR3 contains 15 residues. Between the trimmed V and J ends, which lost 5 bases and 4 bases, there was a span of 18 bases. From germline, CDR1 is SNHLY and CDR2 FYNNEI. CDR3 in amino acids: CASSRLLTLGYEQYF. The CDR3, as DNA: TGTGCCAGCAGTCGACTGCTCACGCTGGGGTACGAGCAGTACTTC.

This chain connects TRBV7-9 to TRBJ2-7; 7 bases line up with TRBD1. CDR1 SEHNR and CDR2 FQNEAQ come from the germline V gene (reference sequence). J was trimmed by 6 bases and V by 5 bases; bases with no gene match: 10. The CDR3 totals 14 residues. CDR3 region: CASSRDRDRREQYF. DNA of the CDR3: TGTGCCAGCAGCCGCGACAGGGACCGACGCGAGCAGTACTTC.

J is TRBJ1-5 and V is TRBV28; tentative D call: TRBD1 (5 bases). Germline values: CDR1 MDHEN, CDR2 SYDVKM. This CDR3 is built from 17 residues. V dropped 5 bases and J dropped 5 bases, with 22 bases sitting between them. The CDR3 DNA sequence: TGTGCCAGCAGTCCTCTCGGATGGACAACCCGGCATCAGCCCCAGCATTTT. Encoded protein: CASSPLGWTTRHQPQHF. The full variable domain, completed using reference TRBV28 and TRBJ1-5, is DVKVTQSSRYLVKRTGEKVFLECVQDMDHENMFWYRQDPGLGLRLIYFSYDVKMKEKGDIPEGYSVSREKKERFSLILESASTNQTSMYLCASSPLGWTTRHQPQHFGDGTRLSIL.

This CDR3 reads CASRVEKVKASTDTQYF. DNA of the CDR3: TGTGCCAGCAGGGTGGAAAAGGTAAAGGCTAGCACAGATACGCAGTATTTT. V is TRBV9 and J is TRBJ2-3; no clear D. V was shortened by 5 bases and J by 0 bases, with 19 bases between the two germline ends. Germline lookup yields CDR1 SGDLS and CDR2 YYNGEE. The CDR3 spans 17 residues.

As for this clone: A much more abundant neighbour one base away suggests this may be a read error. This chain connects TRBV10-1 to TRBJ1-5; TRBD1 matches 7 bases. Germline CDR1 WNHNN, CDR2 SYGVQD (reference sequence). The CDR3 extends over 12 amino acids. V lost 10 bases and J lost 2; bases outside the gene matches: 2. CDR3 region: CANGTGNQPQHF. Written as DNA, the CDR3 is TGCGCCAACGGGACAGGCAATCAGCCCCAGCATTTT.

The chain joins TRBV2 to TRBJ2-5, with 11 bases matching TRBD1. From germline, CDR1 is SNHLY and CDR2 FYNNEI. V shed 5 bases and J 5 bases; nucleotides not matched to a gene: 4. There are 14 residues in the CDR3. The CDR3 DNA sequence: TGTGCCAGCAGTTGGACAGGGGGCAGGGAGACCCAGTACTTC. Its translation is CASSWTGGRETQYF.

The rearrangement uses TRBV5-1 and TRBJ2-1; 8 nucleotides agree with TRBD2. The length of the CDR3 is 15 residues. V lost 7 bases to trimming and J lost 4 bases; unmatched junction nucleotides: 10. Germline V lookup: CDR1 SGHRS, CDR2 YFSETQ. The CDR3 spells CASVRLAGSYNEQFF. CDR3 nucleotides: TGCGCCAGCGTAAGATTAGCGGGGAGTTACAATGAGCAGTTCTTC.

The chain combines TRBV28 with TRBJ2-7, with D possibly TRBD1 on 6 matching bases. The ends were cut back, 2 bases at V and 5 bases at J, with 22 bases in the middle. Germline values: CDR1 MDHEN, CDR2 SYDVKM. CDR3 length equals 17 residues. The CDR3 here is CASSLSIPVAGVHEQYF. As DNA, the CDR3 is TGTGCCAGCAGTTTAAGTATCCCTGTGGCAGGGGTCCACGAGCAGTACTTC.

V and J are TRBV30 and TRBJ1-4, with D tentatively TRBD1 (6 bases). With 2 bases removed from V and 3 bases from J, the gap between germline ends came to 13 bases. The CDR3 extends over 15 amino acids. Germline lookup yields CDR1 GTSNPN and CDR2 SVGIG (reference sequence). This chain's CDR3 is CAWSSVTGPNEKLFF. The CDR3 DNA reads as TGTGCCTGGAGTAGTGTAACAGGGCCTAATGAAAAACTGTTTTTT.

The chain is built from TRBV19 and TRBJ1-1, with D perhaps matching TRBD1 (5 bases). This CDR3 is built from 14 residues. Germline V gives CDR1 LNHDA, CDR2 SQIVND (reference sequence). The V gene lost 1 base and the J gene lost 2 bases, with 8 bases spanning the gap. The CDR3 DNA follows: TGTGCCAGTAGTATAGTTTGGGACAACACTGAAGCTTTCTTT. It codes for CASSIVWDNTEAFF.

The V and J genes are TRBV30 and TRBJ2-3, with TRBD2 matching over 8 bases. The CDR3 is made up of 14 amino acids. The V segment lost 6 bases and the J segment 1 base; nucleotides outside the gene matches: 6. Germline lookup yields CDR1 GTSNPN and CDR2 SVGIG (reference sequence). CDR3 residues: CACLWREGTDTQYF. The CDR3 nucleotides are TGTGCCTGTCTCTGGCGGGAGGGCACAGATACGCAGTATTTT. Full variable domain (remainder filled in from reference TRBV30 and TRBJ2-3): SQTIHQWPATLVQPVGSPLSLECTVEGTSNPNLYWYRQAAGRGLQLLFYSVGIGQISSEVPQNLSASRPQDRQFILSSKKLLLSDSGFYLCACLWREGTDTQYFGPGTRLTVL.

This clone has just one count. The chain recombines TRBV19 with TRBJ2-2; the D gene is possibly TRBD1 (6 bases). The CDR3 sequence is 18 residues long. Trimming stripped 3 bases from V and 3 bases from J, with 20 bases between. From germline, CDR1 is LNHDA and CDR2 SQIVND (reference sequence). The CDR3, as DNA: TGTGCCAGTAGTATGACAGGATGGGCAACAAAGGACACCGGGGAGCTGTTTTTT. This gives the protein CASSMTGWATKDTGELFF.

This clone was counted a few times. Other DNA sequences in this sample translate to the same CDR3. The chain employs TRBV7-2 and TRBJ1-1; TRBD1 aligns across 8 bases. Trimming took 5 bases from V and 4 from J; bases not matched to a gene: 3. The CDR3 has 13 residues. Looked up from germline, CDR1 is SGHTA and CDR2 is FQGNSA. The CDR3: CASSPGGGTEAFF. DNA for the CDR3: TGTGCCAGCAGCCCAGGGGGCGGCACTGAAGCTTTCTTT.

The chain links TRBV5-4 to TRBJ1-2; tentatively, D is TRBD1 (6 bases). CDR1 is SGHNT and CDR2 is YYREEE in the germline V gene (reference sequence). The CDR3 covers 16 residues. Trimming removed 0 bases from V and 8 bases from J, with 20 bases in between. This CDR3 is CASSLDGGGALRGYTF. The CDR3 coding sequence is TGTGCCAGCAGCTTGGATGGGGGCGGGGCATTGCGGGGCTACACCTTC.

V and J are TRBV27 and TRBJ2-7; D gene unclear. CDR3 length: 12 amino acids. Germline V gene sequence: CDR1 MNHEY, CDR2 SMNVEV (reference sequence). The ends were cut back, 7 bases at V and 3 bases at J, with 10 bases in the middle. CDR3 in DNA: TGTGCCAGCAAATCTAACGGCTACGAGCAGTACTTC. The encoded protein is CASKSNGYEQYF.

This chain joins TRBV7-8 and TRBJ2-7; 9 bases map to TRBD1. The CDR3 is 15 amino acids. The J segment lost 0 bases and the V segment lost 5 bases, leaving 5 bases of the junction unmatched. Per the germline V gene, CDR1 is SGHVS and CDR2 is FQNEAQ. CDR3 sequence: CASSQRGQGSYEQYF. CDR3 bases: TGTGCCAGCAGCCAAAGGGGACAGGGCTCCTACGAGCAGTACTTC.

For this clone: Different DNA sequences within this sample yield the same CDR3. The rearrangement links TRBV7-9 to TRBJ2-2; 11 positions match TRBD1. CDR1 and CDR2 from the germline V gene are SEHNR and FQNEAQ (reference sequence). Trimming cost V 4 bases and J 3 bases; bases outside gene matches: 4. The CDR3 is made up of 16 amino acids. Here the CDR3 reads CASSSRDRGDTGELFF. CDR3 in DNA: TGTGCCAGCAGCTCCCGGGACAGGGGGGACACCGGGGAGCTGTTTTTT.

This clone was detected a few times. This chain links TRBV18 with TRBJ2-6; D not resolved. The V end was cut by 6 bases, the J end by 2 bases, with 17 bases between. From germline, CDR1 is KGHSH and CDR2 LQKENI. CDR3 length equals 17 residues. Here the CDR3 DNA reads TGTGCCAGCTCCCAGATGAAGTCCTCGGCTGGGGCCAACGTCCTGACTTTC. It is translated as CASSQMKSSAGANVLTF.